These 26 T cell receptor beta chains were all obtained from the same sample, sequenced in a study of blood T cell repertoires in COVID-19. Here immunoSEQ multiplex PCR was the method, and the copy in TCRdb shows in-frame clones only, minus some. The table lists about 400,000 clones, more than 70% of them singletons, with around 1.3% in the top ten. The sequencing sample was made of peripheral blood. The receptors come from a man in his forties with acute or convalescent COVID-19.

The CDR3 is CATKIPPGHEGYSNQPQHF. The CDR3 DNA follows: TGTGCCACTAAAATACCCCCGGGACATGAAGGTTATAGCAATCAGCCCCAGCATTTT. This chain joins TRBV6-7 and TRBJ1-5, with D possibly TRBD1 on 6 matching bases. TRBV6-7 is an ORF for which the function is uncertain. The V and J ends lost 10 bases and 0 bases respectively, with 28 bases between them. This CDR3 contains 19 residues.

There are a few counts of this clone. This sequence joins TRBV5-6 and TRBJ1-3, with unresolved D. This CDR3 contains 16 residues. Trimming removed 3 bases from V and 0 bases from J, with 13 bases in between. Germline V gives CDR1 SGHDT, CDR2 YYEEEE. In DNA form, the CDR3 reads TGTGCCAGCAGCTCTACCTCGTCACGCTCTGGAAACACCATATATTTT. Protein product: CASSSTSSRSGNTIYF.

The chain links TRBV11-2 to TRBJ2-3, with 9 bases identical to TRBD1. Germline loops: CDR1 SGHAT, CDR2 FQNNGV. Losses at the gene ends were 5 bases for V and 5 bases for J; bases not matched to a gene: 11. This CDR3 is built from 16 residues. The CDR3 is CASSKTGGNVVDTQYF. The CDR3 DNA is TGTGCCAGCAGCAAGACAGGGGGAAACGTTGTAGATACGCAGTATTTT.

The chain recombines TRBV5-1 with TRBJ2-7; D uncertain. Germline values: CDR1 SGHRS, CDR2 YFSETQ. The CDR3 loop spans 14 amino acids. V dropped 2 bases and J dropped 2 bases, with 11 bases sitting between them. CDR3 region: CASSLGVPTYEQYF. CDR3 bases: TGCGCCAGCAGCTTAGGAGTACCGACCTACGAGCAGTACTTC. Drawing the rest from reference TRBV5-1 and TRBJ2-7, the complete variable domain is KAGVTQTPRYLIKTRGQQVTLSCSPISGHRSVSWYQQTPGQGLQFLFEYFSETQRNKGNFPGRFSGRQFSNSRSEMNVSTLELGDSALYLCASSLGVPTYEQYFGPGTRLTVT.

The V call is TRBV6-6, the J call TRBJ1-6; tentatively, D is TRBD1 (6 bases). Between the trimmed V and J ends, which lost 10 bases and 10 bases, there was a span of 17 bases. From germline, CDR1 is MNHNY and CDR2 SVGAGI (reference sequence). The CDR3 has 13 amino acids. The CDR3 spells CATLPGVFSPLHF. CDR3 nucleotide sequence: TGTGCCACCCTCCCAGGGGTTTTCTCACCCCTCCACTTT.

The genes are TRBV7-6 and TRBJ1-6, with D hard to call. This CDR3 contains 15 residues. Germline CDR1 is SGHVS and CDR2 is FNYEAQ. Trimming left V 1 base short and J 7 bases short, with 11 bases between. CDR3 sequence (DNA): TGTGCCAGCAGCTTAGGTACTAAACCGAATTCACCCCTCCACTTT. Protein: CASSLGTKPNSPLHF.

The chain joins TRBV9 to TRBJ1-1; perhaps TRBD1 as D (6 bases). Trimming shortened V by 4 bases and J by 3 bases, and 10 bases separated the two germline ends. Germline V gene lookup returns CDR1 SGDLS and CDR2 YYNGEE. The CDR3 has 13 amino acids. CDR3 DNA: TGTGCCAGCAGCCCAGGACAGCACACTGAAGCTTTCTTT. This gives the protein CASSPGQHTEAFF.

V gene TRBV18 combines with J gene TRBJ1-5; a weak D match, TRBD1 (5 bases). CDR3 size: 16 residues. Between the trimmed V and J ends, which lost 1 base and 4 bases, there was a span of 14 bases. Germline loops: CDR1 KGHSH, CDR2 LQKENI. This CDR3 reads CASSPLNRNDNQPQHF. The CDR3 DNA sequence: TGTGCCAGCTCACCACTCAACAGGAACGATAATCAGCCCCAGCATTTT.

This rearrangement joins TRBV7-9 to TRBJ1-2; D is perhaps TRBD1 (5 bases). V shed 10 bases and J shed 11 bases, with 26 bases lying between them. CDR1 and CDR2 (germline): SEHNR, FQNEAQ (reference sequence). CDR3 length: 14 amino acids. In DNA form, the CDR3 reads TGTGCCACCCAAGGGGAGGGTGGTAATGTTCAGTACACCTTC. It encodes CATQGEGGNVQYTF.

The chain is built from TRBV11-2 and TRBJ2-5; 7 bases line up with TRBD2. Germline lookup yields CDR1 SGHAT and CDR2 FQNNGV. CDR3 size: 14 residues. The V and J ends lost 3 bases and 1 base, in that order; junction bases with no gene match: 2. The CDR3 DNA reads as TGTGCCAGCAGCTTGGGGACTATCCAAGAGACCCAGTACTTC. The encoded protein is CASSLGTIQETQYF.

This chain joins TRBV29-1 and TRBJ2-3, with no clear D. Trimming removed 7 bases from V and 5 bases from J, with 10 bases in between. CDR1 is SQVTM, CDR2 ANQGSEA, per germline. The CDR3 spans 11 residues. CDR3 protein: CSAEVGDTQYF. The CDR3 region has the DNA TGCAGCGCCGAGGTCGGAGATACGCAGTATTTT.

This chain joins TRBV6-5 and TRBJ1-1; D might be TRBD1 (6 bases). The ends were cut back, 8 bases at V and 5 bases at J, with 15 bases in the middle. The CDR3 has 13 amino acids. Germline CDR1 MNHEY, CDR2 SVGAGI. CDR3 nucleotide sequence: TGTGCCAGCGCAAGGGGGGGTTATACTGAAGCTTTCTTT. This sequence encodes CASARGGYTEAFF.

This clone was seen a few times. The chain combines TRBV13 with TRBJ1-2; D unclear. Trimming pared 6 bases from V and 1 base from J, leaving 12 bases between. Germline V gives CDR1 PRHDT, CDR2 FYEKMQ (reference sequence). There are 14 residues in the CDR3. The CDR3 nucleotides read TGTGCCAGCAGACGGACTGGCAATAACTATGGCTACACCTTC. This sequence encodes CASRRTGNNYGYTF.

The chain links TRBV5-1 to TRBJ1-1; 8 bases align to TRBD1. With V trimmed by 0 bases and J by 1 base, 11 bases remained unmatched. The CDR3 covers 18 residues. Germline CDR1 reads SGHRS; CDR2 reads YFSETQ. The CDR3 DNA reads TGCGCCAGCAGCTTGGCCAACAGGGGGGTGAGTCGGAACACTGAAGCTTTCTTT. Translating gives CASSLANRGVSRNTEAFF.

The chain couples TRBV6-2 or TRBV6-3 to TRBJ1-1, with a weak D call TRBD1 (6 bases). Trimming cost V 2 bases and J 5 bases, with 18 bases left between them. Germline CDR1 reads MNHEY; CDR2 reads SVGEGT. CDR3 length equals 16 residues. The CDR3 sequence is CASSYLPGGAGTEAFF. In DNA, the CDR3 is TGTGCCAGCAGTTACCTTCCGGGGGGCGCGGGGACTGAAGCTTTCTTT.

Only one count was recorded for this clone. The J gene is TRBJ1-6, the V gene TRBV13; D not certain. The germline V gene encodes CDR1 PRHDT and CDR2 FYEKMQ (reference sequence). The germline V and J ends were trimmed by 5 bases and 14 bases, with 13 bases remaining between them. CDR3 length: 12 residues. The CDR3 spells CASSHGREALHF. Here the CDR3 DNA reads TGTGCCAGCAGCCACGGGAGGGAGGCCCTCCACTTT. Together with reference TRBV13 and TRBJ1-6, the CDR3 gives the full variable domain: AAGVIQSPRHLIKEKRETATLKCYPIPRHDTVYWYQQGPGQDPQFLISFYEKMQSDKGSIPDRFSAQQFSDYHSELNMSSLELGDSALYFCASSHGREALHFGNGTRLTVT.

V and J are TRBV7-2 and TRBJ2-3, with 8 bases identical to TRBD2. V gave up 2 bases and J gave up 5 bases; unmatched junction bases: 3. CDR1 SGHTA and CDR2 FQGNSA come from the germline V gene. There are 14 residues in the CDR3. CDR3 in DNA: TGTGCCAGCAGCTTAATCCGGGGGGGAGATACGCAGTATTTT. Protein product: CASSLIRGGDTQYF.

V is TRBV5-4 and J is TRBJ2-3, with 7 bases matching TRBD2. Germline CDR1 SGHNT, CDR2 YYREEE (reference sequence). Unmatched junction bases numbered 6, after V lost 4 bases and J lost 1 base. The CDR3 runs 15 residues. This chain's CDR3 is CASSQSGAGTDTQYF. DNA for the CDR3: TGTGCCAGCAGCCAGAGCGGGGCGGGCACAGATACGCAGTATTTT.

The table lists this clone with a few counts. The V gene is TRBV18, the J gene TRBJ1-2; D gene ambiguous. V lost 6 bases, J lost 6 bases, and 14 bases lay in between. This CDR3 has 13 amino acids. In germline, CDR1 is KGHSH, CDR2 LQKENI. Here the CDR3 reads CASSERSSDGYTF. CDR3 DNA: TGTGCCAGCTCGGAAAGGAGTTCGGATGGCTACACCTTC.

V gene TRBV7-3 combines with J gene TRBJ1-2; 11 bases are a match to TRBD1. V shed 5 bases, J shed 6 bases, and the junction held 11 bases outside the gene matches. This CDR3 spans 16 amino acids. The germline CDR1 and CDR2 sequences are SGHTA and FQGTGA. The CDR3 reads CASSGPPGTGGHGYTF. The CDR3 nucleotides read TGTGCCAGCAGCGGCCCCCCAGGGACAGGGGGGCATGGCTACACCTTC.

The chain employs TRBV7-9 and TRBJ2-3, with D tentatively TRBD1 (5 bases). Trimming took 1 base from V and 4 from J, leaving 9 bases between them. This CDR3 comprises 14 residues. Germline-derived CDR1 and CDR2 are SEHNR and FQNEAQ (reference sequence). The CDR3 is CASSLGQKPDTQYF. The CDR3 DNA reads as TGTGCCAGCAGCTTAGGACAGAAACCAGATACGCAGTATTTT.

This clone has more than one count but fewer than ten. The chain couples TRBV3-1 (or the pseudogene TRBV3-2) to TRBJ2-7, with a possible D match to TRBD1 (6 bases). Germline CDR1 is LGHDT and CDR2 is YNNKEL (reference sequence). Trimming took 3 bases from V and 1 from J, leaving 10 bases between them. The CDR3 spans 14 residues. DNA for the CDR3: TGTGCCAGCAGCCAGCGACAGGCGTCCTACGAGCAGTACTTC. This encodes CASSQRQASYEQYF.

CDR3 in DNA: TGTGCCAGCAGTGGGACAGAAGCTTATGGCTACACCTTC. Its translation is CASSGTEAYGYTF. This chain connects TRBV9 to TRBJ1-2; 7 bases fit TRBD1. CDR3 length equals 13 residues. V lost 5 bases, J lost 5 bases, and 6 bases stayed unmatched. The germline gives CDR1 SGDLS, CDR2 YYNGEE.

V gene TRBV6-2 or TRBV6-3 combines with J gene TRBJ1-5; D is unresolved. The CDR3 runs 17 residues. V was clipped by 0 bases and J by 0 bases, with 12 bases between them. In germline, CDR1 is MNHEY, CDR2 SVGEGT. CDR3 bases: TGTGCCAGCAGTTACTCGATGGCGGACTATAGCAATCAGCCCCAGCATTTT. Amino acids: CASSYSMADYSNQPQHF.

The rearrangement uses TRBV4-1 and TRBJ1-2, with D perhaps matching TRBD1 (6 bases). The V gene lost 0 bases and the J gene lost 7 bases, with 21 bases spanning the gap. The CDR3 runs 17 residues. From germline, CDR1 is MGHRA and CDR2 YSYEKL. CDR3 coding DNA: TGCGCCAGCAGCCAAGATCTTCAGGGGCGCACGCCCTTTGGCTACACCTTC. Translated, it gives CASSQDLQGRTPFGYTF.

V usage is TRBV7-3 and J usage is TRBJ1-2; maybe TRBD1 (5 bases). This CDR3 spans 14 amino acids. The germline V gene encodes CDR1 SGHTA and CDR2 FQGTGA. V was shortened by 5 bases and J by 7 bases, with 17 bases between the two germline ends. CDR3 protein: CASSVVPDGGGYTF. In DNA form, the CDR3 reads TGTGCCAGCAGCGTGGTCCCGGACGGGGGTGGCTACACCTTC.